This is a list of T cell receptor beta chains from one sample in a study of blood T cell repertoires in COVID-19. The table came from immunoSEQ multiplex PCR; TCRdb's copy has only in-frame clones and leaves some out. The sample shows roughly 160,000 clones, roughly 90% of them seen only once. Sequenced: peripheral blood. These receptors originate from a man younger than 35 with COVID-19, enrolled during active disease. CDR3s include the opening cysteine and the closing phenylalanine or tryptophan. D genes are given only for firm matches. Size is omitted from some rows. Given values are once, few, many or a class for expanded clones.

size,J,D,length,V,DNA,CDR3
-,TRBJ2-1,TRBD2,15,TRBV12-5,TGTGCTAGTGCCCTAGCGGGGGGGGGCTACAATGAGCAGTTCTTC,CASALAGGGYNEQFF
-,TRBJ2-1,-,12,TRBV7-8,TGTGCCAGCAGCCCCCCGGGGAATGAGCAGTTCTTC,CASSPPGNEQFF
-,TRBJ2-3,TRBD2,14,TRBV28,TGTGCCAGCAGTTTGCTAGCGGGGACAGATACGCAGTATTTT,CASSLLAGTDTQYF
-,TRBJ2-7,TRBD2,15,TRBV7-9,TGTGCCAGCAGCTCGCCTACCGGGAGGGGCTACGAGCAGTACTTC,CASSSPTGRGYEQYF
-,TRBJ2-1,TRBD2,15,TRBV4-3,TGCGCCAGCAGCCGTACGGGACTAGCCGGCAATGAGCAGTTCTTC,CASSRTGLAGNEQFF
once,TRBJ2-3,TRBD2,16,TRBV9,TGTGCCAGCAGCGAATTAGCGGGACCGGGAGCAGATACGCAGTATTTT,CASSELAGPGADTQYF
-,TRBJ2-3,TRBD2,15,TRBV7-8,TGTGCCAGCAACCCGTCGGGGGGAGGGACAGATACGCAGTATTTT,CASNPSGGGTDTQYF
-,TRBJ1-2,TRBD1,16,TRBV4-3,TGCGCCAGCAGCCAAGATCCCGGGACAGGGTATTATGGCTACACCTTC,CASSQDPGTGYYGYTF
-,TRBJ2-7,TRBD1,11,TRBV2,TGTGCCATGGGGGACAGGGCCGAGCAGTACTTC,CAMGDRAEQYF
-,TRBJ2-1,-,14,TRBV6-5,TGTGCCAGCAGCCCCCGGTCGAGGGTGGATGAGCAGTTCTTC,CASSPRSRVDEQFF
-,TRBJ1-1,-,15,TRBV28,TGTGCCAGCAGTTTAGACACCATCACGTACGCTGAAGCTTTCTTT,CASSLDTITYAEAFF
-,TRBJ1-5,-,15,TRBV19,TGTGCCAGTTCAGGGACTTTTTATAGCAATCAGCCCCAGCATTTT,CASSGTFYSNQPQHF
few,TRBJ1-4,-,16,TRBV6-2/TRBV6-3,TGTGCCAGCAGTGACTCAGGCCCTACAGGGCTCGGGAAACTGTTTTTT,CASSDSGPTGLGKLFF
-,TRBJ2-1,-,14,TRBV19,TGTGCCAGTAGTATATTGGGTACAGACAATGAGCAGTTCTTC,CASSILGTDNEQFF
-,TRBJ1-4,-,14,TRBV5-6,TGTGCCAGCAGCCTGATTGCAACTAATGAAAAACTGCTTTTT,CASSLIATNEKLLF
-,TRBJ1-5,-,16,TRBV4-2,TGTGCCAGCAGCCAAGATGCATCGGTTAGCAATCAGCCCCAGCATTTT,CASSQDASVSNQPQHF
-,TRBJ2-7,-,14,TRBV11-2,TGTGCCAGCAGCTTAGGACAGGGAGGTTACGAGCAGTACTTC,CASSLGQGGYEQYF
-,TRBJ1-2,-,14,TRBV19,TGTGCCAGTAGTCAATTCAGGGGAGTAGAGGGCTACACCTTC,CASSQFRGVEGYTF
-,TRBJ1-1,TRBD1,14,TRBV19,TGTGCCAGTACTCCGGACAGGGGATTCACTGAAGCTTTCTTT,CASTPDRGFTEAFF
-,TRBJ2-3,-,16,TRBV5-6,TGTGCCAGCAGCGGAGACAGGCCACCAAGCACAGATACGCAGTATTTT,CASSGDRPPSTDTQYF
-,TRBJ1-1,TRBD1,15,TRBV19,TGTGCCAGTATCCGTACAGGGGGAGGGTGGACTGAAGCTTTCTTT,CASIRTGGGWTEAFF
-,TRBJ2-1,TRBD2,18,TRBV9,TGTGCCAGCAGCGTATCTGGGACTAGCGGGAGGATAAACAATGAGCAGTTCTTC,CASSVSGTSGRINNEQFF
once,TRBJ2-7,TRBD1,15,TRBV28,TGTGCCAGCAGTTTATCAGGGGGTGGGACCTACGAGCAGTACTTC,CASSLSGGGTYEQYF
-,TRBJ2-7,TRBD1,14,TRBV6-2/TRBV6-3,TGTGCCAGCAGTTACGGACAGGTATCCTACGAGCAGTACTTC,CASSYGQVSYEQYF
-,TRBJ1-1,TRBD1,15,TRBV7-9,TGTGCCAGCAGCTCAAAAACCGGACAGGGGACTGAAGCTTTCTTT,CASSSKTGQGTEAFF
-,TRBJ2-1,TRBD1,15,TRBV27,TGTGCCAGCATCATCAGGGGGCTTAACGGAAATGAGCAGTTCTTC,CASIIRGLNGNEQFF
few,TRBJ2-2,-,14,TRBV9,TGTGCCACCACTTTTGGTCCCAACACCGGGGAGCTGTTTTTT,CATTFGPNTGELFF
-,TRBJ2-7,TRBD2,15,TRBV13,TGTGCCAGCAGCTCGGGGGGTGACGGTTCCTACGAGCAGTACTTC,CASSSGGDGSYEQYF
-,TRBJ2-7,TRBD1,15,TRBV19,TGTGCCAGTAGTATCCCGGGACAGGGGACCTACGAGCAGTACTTC,CASSIPGQGTYEQYF